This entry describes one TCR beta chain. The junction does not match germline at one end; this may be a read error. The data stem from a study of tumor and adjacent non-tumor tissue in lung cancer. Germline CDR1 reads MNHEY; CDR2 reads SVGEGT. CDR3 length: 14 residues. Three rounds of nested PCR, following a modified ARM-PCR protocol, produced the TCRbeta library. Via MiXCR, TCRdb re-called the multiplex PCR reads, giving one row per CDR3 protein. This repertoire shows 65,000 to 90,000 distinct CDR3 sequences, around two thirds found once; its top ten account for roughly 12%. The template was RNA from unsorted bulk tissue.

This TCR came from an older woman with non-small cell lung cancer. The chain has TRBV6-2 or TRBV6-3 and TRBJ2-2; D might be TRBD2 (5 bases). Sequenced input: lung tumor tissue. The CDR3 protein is CASTIIARPGELFF. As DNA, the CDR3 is TGTGCCAGCACCATAATCGCGCGGCCCGGGGAGCTATTTTTT.